This T cell receptor (beta chain) was sequenced in a study of blood T cell repertoires in COVID-19. About the research overall: There were acute and convalescent COVID-19 samples, and they came from the United States, Italy and Spain. In each case, the material was cDNA or gDNA derived from T cells, B-cell-depleted T cells, or PBMCs.

In the authors' workflow: Estimates of nucleated cell counts were drawn from the amplification of reference gene primers. Assay: immunoSEQ multiplex PCR; the TCRdb copy retains only in-frame clones and omits some. That table furnishes V, J and clone size, whereas the DNA furnished D and trimming. The sample has under 120,000 clones, 80% to 90% seen once. The CDR3 runs 19 residues. Germline CDR1 is MNHNY and CDR2 is SVGAGI (reference sequence). Germline trimming cut 5 bases from V and 2 bases from J; bases unmatched to any gene: 18. The chain has TRBV6-6 and TRBJ2-7; 10 nucleotides line up with TRBD1. Source material: peripheral blood. The source of this sequence is a woman at least 80 years old with acute or convalescent COVID-19. The CDR3 DNA reads TGTGCCAGCAGTCAACATTGGACAGGGGGACACAATCTCCCCTACGAGCAGTACTTC. Translated: CASSQHWTGGHNLPYEQYF.